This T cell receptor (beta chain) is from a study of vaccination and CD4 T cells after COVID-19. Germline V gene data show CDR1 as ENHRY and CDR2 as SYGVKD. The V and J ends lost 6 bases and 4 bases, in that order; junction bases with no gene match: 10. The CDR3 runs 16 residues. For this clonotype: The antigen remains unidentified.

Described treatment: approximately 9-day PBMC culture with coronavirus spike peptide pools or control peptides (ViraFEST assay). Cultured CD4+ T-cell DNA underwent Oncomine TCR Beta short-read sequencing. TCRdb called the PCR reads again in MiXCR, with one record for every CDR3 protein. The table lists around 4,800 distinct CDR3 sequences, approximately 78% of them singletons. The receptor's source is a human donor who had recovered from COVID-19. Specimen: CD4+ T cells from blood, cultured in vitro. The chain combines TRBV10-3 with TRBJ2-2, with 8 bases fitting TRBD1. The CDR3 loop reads CAISLTGEYITGELFF. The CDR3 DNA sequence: TGTGCCATCAGCCTGACAGGGGAGTATATCACCGGGGAGCTGTTTTTT.